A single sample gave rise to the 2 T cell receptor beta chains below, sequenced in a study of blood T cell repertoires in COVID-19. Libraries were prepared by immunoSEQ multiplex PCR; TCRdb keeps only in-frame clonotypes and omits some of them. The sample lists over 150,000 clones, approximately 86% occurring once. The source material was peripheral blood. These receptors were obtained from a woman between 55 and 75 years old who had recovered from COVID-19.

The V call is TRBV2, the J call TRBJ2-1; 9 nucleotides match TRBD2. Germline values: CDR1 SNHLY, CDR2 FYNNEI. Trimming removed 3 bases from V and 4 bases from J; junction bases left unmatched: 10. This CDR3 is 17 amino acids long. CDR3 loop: CASSDGGGARVYNEQFF. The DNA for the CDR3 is TGTGCCAGCAGTGATGGCGGGGGGGCCAGGGTTTACAATGAGCAGTTCTTC.

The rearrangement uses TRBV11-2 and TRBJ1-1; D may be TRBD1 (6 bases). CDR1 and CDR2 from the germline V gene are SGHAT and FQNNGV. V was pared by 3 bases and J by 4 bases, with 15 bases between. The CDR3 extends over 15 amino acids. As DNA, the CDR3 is TGTGCCAGCAGCTTGACAGGTAGTCTGGGCACTGAAGCTTTCTTT. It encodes CASSLTGSLGTEAFF.